These T cell receptor beta chains were read from a single sample in a study of blood T cell repertoires in COVID-19. Method: immunoSEQ multiplex PCR; TCRdb's copy keeps in-frame clones and lacks some. The table records some 49,000 clones, approximately 81% of them present only once. Source material: peripheral blood. The receptors originated from a woman at least 80 years old with COVID-19, enrolled during active disease. The CDR3 runs from the conserved cysteine through the conserved F or W. The D gene is left open where the match is weak. Clone size is given for some rows only: seen once, a few or many times, or a class if the clone is expanded.

j_gene	abundance	v_gene	d_gene	CDR3aa	CDR3nt
TRBJ2-7	.	TRBV7-8	TRBD2	CASSVRRGLAGVDEQYF	TGTGCCAGCAGCGTCCGGCGGGGACTAGCGGGAGTGGACGAGCAGTACTTC
TRBJ2-3	few	TRBV11-2	TRBD2	CASSSLAGGKDTQYF	TGTGCCAGCAGCTCCCTAGCGGGAGGGAAAGATACGCAGTATTTT
TRBJ2-3	.	TRBV6-5	.	CASRQGQTDTQYF	TGTGCCAGCAGGCAGGGTCAGACAGATACGCAGTATTTT
TRBJ2-7	.	TRBV30	.	CAWSVPRVKDEQYF	TGTGCCTGGAGTGTACCCAGGGTAAAAGACGAGCAGTACTTC
TRBJ2-1	.	TRBV13	.	CASSLRGGSYNEQFF	TGTGCCAGCAGCTTACGGGGAGGCTCCTACAATGAGCAGTTCTTC
TRBJ1-3	.	TRBV29-1	TRBD1	CSVAGTGTGNTIYF	TGCAGCGTTGCCGGGACAGGGACTGGAAACACCATATATTTT
TRBJ2-1	.	TRBV3-1/TRBV3-2	.	CASSQGEGAISSYNEQFF	TGTGCCAGCAGCCAAGGAGAAGGAGCCATTAGCTCCTACAATGAGCAGTTCTTC
TRBJ1-5	.	TRBV27	TRBD1	CASSSTRPTGGNQPQHF	TGTGCCAGCAGTTCCACCCGACCAACAGGGGGCAATCAGCCCCAGCATTTT
TRBJ1-6	.	TRBV7-8	.	CASSLANYSPLHF	TGTGCCAGCAGCTTAGCGAACTATTCACCCCTCCACTTT
TRBJ1-1	.	TRBV28	.	CASSPGEFATEAFF	TGTGCCAGCAGTCCCGGGGAGTTCGCGACTGAAGCTTTCTTT
TRBJ2-7	.	TRBV7-3	TRBD1	CASSPQGAPGEQYF	TGTGCCAGCAGCCCACAGGGGGCACCGGGCGAGCAGTACTTC
TRBJ2-7	.	TRBV14	TRBD1	CASSRTPGQSSYEQYF	TGTGCCAGCAGCCGGACGCCGGGACAGAGCTCCTACGAGCAGTACTTC
TRBJ2-1	once	TRBV2	TRBD2	CASSGLAGYNEQFF	TGTGCCAGCAGTGGACTAGCGGGGTACAATGAGCAGTTCTTC
TRBJ1-1	.	TRBV7-8	TRBD1	CASSSGQGSLWNTEAFF	TGTGCCAGCAGCTCGGGACAGGGGAGTCTCTGGAACACTGAAGCTTTCTTT
TRBJ2-7	.	TRBV6-5	TRBD2	CASSYGPRENSYEQYF	TGTGCCAGCAGTTACGGGCCGCGGGAGAACTCCTACGAGCAGTACTTC
TRBJ2-2	.	TRBV2	TRBD1	CAGRQGTTNTGELFF	TGTGCCGGGAGACAGGGGACCACGAACACCGGGGAGCTGTTTTTT
TRBJ1-6	.	TRBV19	.	CASRIDRSYNSPLHF	TGTGCCAGTAGGATCGACAGGAGCTATAATTCACCCCTCCACTTT